The clone carrying this T cell receptor (beta chain) was counted between two and nine times. The antigen is unknown. A read error may produce the germline difference seen at one junction end. PCR was performed a second time for about 7 to 12 cycles using a sample-barcoded 5' primer and a J-beta primer mix. TCRdb independently ran MiXCR on the 5' RACE reads; one entry per CDR3 protein. In the table there are approximately 900,000 distinct CDR3 sequences, about 48% of which are singletons. The data were obtained in a study of blood T cells in healthy people across ages. About the study: There was about one barcoded beta molecule captured by template switching per two T cells. Findings of the study overall: Strong correlation linked observed beta diversity and percent naive T cells. It was held that diversity estimates obtained from one million T cells represented underestimates.

The CDR3 loop spans 13 amino acids. Per the germline V gene, CDR1 is MNHEY and CDR2 is SVGEGT. Researchers collected roughly 9.8 milliliters of peripheral blood from every single donor. Sequenced sample: blood. The sequence came from a man aged 25-45 years in good health. This chain joins TRBV6-2 or TRBV6-3 and TRBJ2-7, with unresolved D. DNA of the CDR3: TGTGCCAGCAGTTACTACAGCTCCCACGAGCAGTACTTC. Translating it yields CASSYYSSHEQYF.